Each of the 18 T cell receptor beta chains below was sequenced from the same sample in a study of blood T cell repertoires in COVID-19. The assay was immunoSEQ multiplex PCR, and TCRdb's table has in-frame clones only and misses some. The sample includes about 130,000 clones, roughly 83% of them seen just once. The specimen sequenced was peripheral blood. All receptors derive from a woman in her 30s who had recovered from COVID-19.

This rearrangement joins TRBV6-5 to TRBJ2-1; 12 nucleotides match TRBD2. Germline V CDR1 and CDR2: MNHEY, SVGAGI. The CDR3 totals 14 residues. J was trimmed by 5 bases and V by 7 bases; bases with no gene match: 3. The CDR3 sequence is CASMRTSGNNEQFF. The CDR3 nucleotides read TGTGCCAGCATGCGGACTAGCGGGAACAATGAGCAGTTCTTC.

This clone was detected a few times. The gene calls are TRBV19 and TRBJ2-2; 9 bases map to TRBD2. CDR1 is LNHDA and CDR2 is SQIVND in the germline V gene (reference sequence). The CDR3 consists of 16 residues. Trimming cost V 3 bases and J 4 bases; bases outside gene matches: 6. CDR3 region: CASSIASGESTGELFF. In nucleotides, the CDR3 is TGTGCCAGTAGTATCGCTAGCGGGGAGAGCACCGGGGAGCTGTTTTTT.

The rearrangement links TRBV7-9 to TRBJ2-7, with 13 bases lining up with TRBD2. Germline loops: CDR1 SEHNR, CDR2 FQNEAQ (reference sequence). The CDR3 contains 19 residues. V was clipped by 5 bases and J by 3 bases; unmatched bases: 16. CDR3: CASSSGPTTSGRLHYEQYF. Here the CDR3 DNA reads TGTGCCAGCAGCAGCGGGCCCACGACTAGCGGGAGGCTACACTACGAGCAGTACTTC.

The chain has TRBV27 and TRBJ1-2, with D perhaps matching TRBD1 (6 bases). Trimming shortened V by 5 bases and J by 3 bases, and 10 bases separated the two germline ends. Germline V gives CDR1 MNHEY, CDR2 SMNVEV (reference sequence). The CDR3 length is 13 residues. The CDR3 sequence: CASSITGYYGYTF. In DNA form, the CDR3 reads TGTGCCAGCAGTATTACAGGGTACTATGGCTACACCTTC.

In its sample, this clone was seen once. The chain is built from TRBV9 and TRBJ2-1; 7 positions match TRBD2. The CDR3 is 15 residues long. Germline loops: CDR1 SGDLS, CDR2 YYNGEE. Germline trimming cut 3 bases from V and 3 bases from J; bases unmatched to any gene: 6. The CDR3 DNA reads TGTGCCAGCAGCGCCGGGACTATTGACTACAATGAGCAGTTCTTC. It codes for CASSAGTIDYNEQFF.

The chain uses TRBV24-1 and TRBJ1-2; D call uncertain. Trimming shortened V by 1 base and J by 8 bases, and 7 bases separated the two germline ends. The V gene's germline CDR1 is KGHDR and CDR2 SFDVKD. The CDR3 spans 12 residues. CDR3 loop: CATSDFPGGYTF. CDR3 DNA sequence: TGTGCCACCAGTGATTTCCCAGGCGGCTACACCTTC.

This clone was observed once. V usage is TRBV2 and J usage is TRBJ2-1, with 14 nucleotides matching TRBD2. Germline CDR1 and CDR2: SNHLY and FYNNEI. The trim removed 7 bases at V and 3 bases at J, leaving 5 bases unmatched. This CDR3 has 16 residues. The CDR3 nucleotides are TGTGCCAGCACCGGGACTAGCGGGAGAGGCTACAATGAGCAGTTCTTC. Translated, it gives CASTGTSGRGYNEQFF.

The chain is built from TRBV11-2 and TRBJ2-1, with TRBD2 identical over 7 bases. CDR3 size: 16 residues. CDR1 is SGHAT, CDR2 FQNNGV, per germline. V was pared by 5 bases and J by 8 bases, with 15 bases of the junction left unmatched. The CDR3 spells CASSPYAGVVVYEQFF. CDR3 sequence (DNA): TGTGCCAGCAGCCCCTACGCGGGAGTGGTGGTGTATGAGCAGTTCTTC.

This chain uses TRBV2 with TRBJ1-2; weak D call: TRBD1 (5 bases). Trimming stripped 1 base from V and 8 bases from J, with 8 bases between. The CDR3 spans 12 residues. Germline V gene lookup returns CDR1 SNHLY and CDR2 FYNNEI. This CDR3 is CASSEGWGGYTF. The CDR3, as DNA: TGTGCCAGCAGTGAAGGTTGGGGCGGCTACACCTTC.

V and J are TRBV3-1 (or the pseudogene TRBV3-2) and TRBJ1-4; 7 bases line up with TRBD1. This CDR3 is built from 16 residues. V was clipped by 3 bases and J by 5 bases; unmatched bases: 9. Germline CDR1 and CDR2: LGHDT and YNNKEL (reference sequence). CDR3 sequence: CASSHGTVVGNEKLFF. The DNA of the CDR3 is TGTGCCAGCAGCCACGGGACAGTGGTCGGGAATGAAAAACTGTTTTTT.

This chain links TRBV12-3 or TRBV12-4 with TRBJ2-1; D is unresolved. V lost 4 bases and J lost 4, with 5 bases in between. The CDR3 totals 12 residues. CDR3 nucleotides: TGTGCCAGCAGTTCCGTTTACAATGAGCAGTTCTTC. Protein product: CASSSVYNEQFF.

V usage is TRBV2 and J usage is TRBJ2-1; 8 nucleotides align to TRBD1. The CDR3 is made up of 13 amino acids. With V trimmed by 3 bases and J by 9 bases, 4 bases remained unmatched. Germline values: CDR1 SNHLY, CDR2 FYNNEI. CDR3 nucleotides: TGTGCCAGCAGTGATTACAGGGGGATTGAGCAGTTCTTC. It translates to CASSDYRGIEQFF. Variable domain in full (rest from reference TRBV2 and TRBJ2-1): EPEVTQTPSHQVTQMGQEVILRCVPISNHLYFYWYRQILGQKVEFLVSFYNNEISEKSEIFDDQFSVERPDGSNFTLKIRSTKLEDSAMYFCASSDYRGIEQFFGPGTRLTVL.

The chain combines TRBV6-5 with TRBJ2-5; 9 nucleotides align to TRBD1. The CDR3 consists of 15 residues. Germline CDR1 MNHEY, CDR2 SVGAGI. V lost 5 bases to trimming and J lost 7 bases; unmatched junction nucleotides: 11. CDR3 region: CASSLTSTGGRTQYF. The CDR3 region has the DNA TGTGCCAGCAGTCTTACGTCGACAGGGGGGCGGACCCAGTACTTC.

The chain recombines TRBV11-2 with TRBJ1-2; tentatively, D is TRBD1 (5 bases). The V end lost 6 bases, the J end lost 10 bases, and 12 bases lay between the germline ends. Germline V gene data show CDR1 as SGHAT and CDR2 as FQNNGV. This CDR3 has 11 residues. Here the CDR3 reads CASSSGGFYTF. The CDR3 nucleotides are TGTGCCAGCAGTTCTGGGGGGTTCTACACCTTC.

This CDR3 reads CASSYALGGGHMAFF. For the CDR3, the DNA is TGTGCCAGCAGTTATGCCCTGGGCGGGGGCCACATGGCTTTCTTT. The V gene is TRBV6-5, the J gene TRBJ1-1; D may be TRBD1 (6 bases). The V end lost 3 bases, the J end lost 11 bases, and 22 bases lay between the germline ends. CDR1 and CDR2 (germline): MNHEY, SVGAGI. There are 15 residues in the CDR3.

The V and J genes are TRBV2 and TRBJ2-3; 9 nucleotides match TRBD2. J lost 2 bases, V lost 6 bases, and 6 bases had no gene match. From germline, CDR1 is SNHLY and CDR2 FYNNEI. The CDR3 spans 15 residues. DNA of the CDR3: TGTGCCAGCAGCTCTTCTAGCGGGGTCACAGATACGCAGTATTTT. It is translated as CASSSSSGVTDTQYF.

This clone was observed a handful of times. In DNA, the CDR3 is TGTGCCAGCAGCTTAGTTAGCGGGAGGGGGGATACGCAGTATTTT. This translates into CASSLVSGRGDTQYF. The chain has TRBV7-8 and TRBJ2-3; TRBD2 matches 11 bases. There are 15 residues in the CDR3. The V segment lost 1 base and the J segment 6 bases; nucleotides outside the gene matches: 3. The germline V gene has CDR1 SGHVS and CDR2 FQNEAQ.

The chain recombines TRBV19 with TRBJ2-3; D is possibly TRBD1 (5 bases). Trimming removed 7 bases from V and 0 bases from J, with 11 bases in between. Germline V gives CDR1 LNHDA, CDR2 SQIVND (reference sequence). CDR3 length: 14 residues. CDR3 sequence reads: CASKVGPSTDTQYF. The CDR3, as DNA: TGTGCCAGTAAGGTGGGGCCGAGCACAGATACGCAGTATTTT.